The 19 T cell receptor beta chains listed next were all sequenced from one sample in a study of naive and memory T cell subsets. The beta constant-region primer was an equimolar mix of two oligonucleotides covering TRBC1 and TRBC2. Four rounds of PCR amplified the ligated cDNA using nested alpha and beta constant-region primers plus SP2. TCRdb reanalysed the UMI-ligation and nested PCR reads using MiXCR and keeps one entry per CDR3 protein. The sample has 85,000 or so distinct CDR3 sequences, approximately 10% seen once. The sequenced sample consisted of naive CD8+ T cells from blood. Every receptor here comes from a human donor in good health.

The rearrangement joins TRBV9 to TRBJ2-7; 8 bases align to TRBD2. With 0 bases clipped from V and 1 base from J, the junction kept 3 bases outside the gene matches. The CDR3 is 15 amino acids. Germline V gene data show CDR1 as SGDLS and CDR2 as YYNGEE. The CDR3 DNA reads TGTGCCAGCAGCGTAGCGGCGGGGGGTTCCTACGAGCAGTACTTC. Protein product: CASSVAAGGSYEQYF.

The V call is TRBV3-1, the J call TRBJ2-7; 8 nucleotides line up with TRBD2. The germline V gene encodes CDR1 LGHDT and CDR2 YNNKEL (reference sequence). The length of the CDR3 is 13 residues. The trim removed 7 bases at V and 4 bases at J, leaving 6 bases unmatched. The CDR3 nucleotides read TGTGCCAGCACAGCGGGAGTTGGGTACGAGCAGTACTTC. It translates to CASTAGVGYEQYF.

This clonotype has ten or more counts. The chain links TRBV6-6 to TRBJ2-5, with TRBD1 matching over 10 bases. Germline CDR1 MNHNY, CDR2 SVGAGI (reference sequence). CDR3 length equals 14 residues. V gave up 5 bases and J gave up 5 bases; unmatched junction bases: 5. CDR3 nucleotide sequence: TGTGCCAGCAGTAGGGACAGGGGTTTGGAGACCCAGTACTTC. Protein: CASSRDRGLETQYF.

This clonotype has ten or more counts. The V gene is TRBV19, the J gene TRBJ2-2, with D possibly being TRBD2 (5 bases). CDR3 length: 13 amino acids. V lost 10 bases and J 6 bases, leaving 15 bases between the germline ends. Per germline, CDR1 LNHDA and CDR2 SQIVND (reference sequence). CDR3 nucleotide sequence: TGTGCCACCGACCCATTCGGGGCCGGGGAGCTGTTTTTT. Protein sequence: CATDPFGAGELFF. Supplemented by reference TRBV19 and TRBJ2-2, the full variable domain reads DGGITQSPKYLFRKEGQNVTLSCEQNLNHDAMYWYRQDPGQGLRLIYYSQIVNDFQKGDIAEGYSVSREKKESFPLTVTSAQKNPTAFYLCATDPFGAGELFFGEGSRLTVL.

This clonotype has just a few counts. The chain recombines TRBV28 with TRBJ2-1; D perhaps matches TRBD2 (7 bases). This CDR3 spans 16 amino acids. In germline, CDR1 is MDHEN, CDR2 SYDVKM. V dropped 5 bases and J dropped 2 bases, with 16 bases sitting between them. CDR3 DNA: TGTGCCAGCAGTACAGGGAGGGCCCCACCCTACAATGAGCAGTTCTTC. It specifies CASSTGRAPPYNEQFF. The whole variable domain, remainder taken from reference TRBV28 and TRBJ2-1, is DVKVTQSSRYLVKRTGEKVFLECVQDMDHENMFWYRQDPGLGLRLIYFSYDVKMKEKGDIPEGYSVSREKKERFSLILESASTNQTSMYLCASSTGRAPPYNEQFFGPGTRLTVL.

This clonotype showed up just a few times. The chain is built from TRBV4-3 and TRBJ1-5, with D unclear. The length of the CDR3 is 16 residues. Trimming took off 0 bases at V and 6 bases at J, with 15 bases between the two ends. Germline CDR1 LGHNA, CDR2 YSLEER. The CDR3 DNA follows: TGCGCCAGCAGCCAAGATGTGCGGGGAAAGGGTCAGCCCCAGCATTTT. Protein product: CASSQDVRGKGQPQHF.

This clonotype was counted only a few times. The chain couples TRBV5-4 to TRBJ1-1, with 7 bases identical to TRBD1. The germline V gene encodes CDR1 SGHNT and CDR2 YYREEE (reference sequence). The CDR3 is 15 residues long. V was pared by 0 bases and J by 4 bases, with 6 bases of the junction left unmatched. The CDR3: CASSLGGEGATEAFF. The CDR3 DNA reads TGTGCCAGCAGCTTGGGAGGGGAGGGGGCCACTGAAGCTTTCTTT.

The sample holds many counts of this clonotype. The CDR3 region is CSVVTGSSYNEQFF. CDR3 in DNA: TGCAGCGTTGTCACGGGATCCTCCTACAATGAGCAGTTCTTC. The chain couples TRBV29-1 to TRBJ2-1; D might be TRBD2 (5 bases). V lost 4 bases, J lost 0 bases, and 10 bases lay in between. CDR3 length: 14 amino acids. Germline V gives CDR1 SQVTM, CDR2 ANQGSEA.

This clonotype showed up just a few times. The chain combines TRBV5-5 with TRBJ1-1; 7 bases are a match to TRBD1. Germline CDR1 SGHKS, CDR2 YYEKEE (reference sequence). The CDR3 is made up of 15 amino acids. V lost 4 bases and J lost 4; bases outside the gene matches: 10. The CDR3 region has the DNA TGTGCCAGCAGCGCGCACAGACAGGGCATCACTGAAGCTTTCTTT. Translating it yields CASSAHRQGITEAFF.

V and J are TRBV4-1 and TRBJ2-3; D might be TRBD1 (5 bases). The CDR3 loop spans 18 amino acids. Germline V lookup: CDR1 MGHRA, CDR2 YSYEKL. V was shortened by 0 bases and J by 2 bases, with 18 bases between the two germline ends. CDR3 bases: TGCGCCAGCAGCCAAGATCCCCAGGGTCTATGGGACACAGATACGCAGTATTTT. Its protein is CASSQDPQGLWDTDTQYF.

This clonotype occurred many times. The chain carries TRBV20-1 and TRBJ1-2; tentatively, D is TRBD1 (6 bases). The CDR3 spans 13 residues. Germline V gene lookup returns CDR1 DFQATT and CDR2 SNEGSKA (reference sequence). The V gene lost 2 bases and the J gene lost 4 bases, with 11 bases spanning the gap. The CDR3 spells CSARSGVGYGYTF. In DNA form, the CDR3 reads TGCAGTGCTAGATCAGGGGTCGGCTATGGCTACACCTTC.

The sample holds a few counts of this clonotype. V gene TRBV20-1 combines with J gene TRBJ2-1, with 11 bases fitting TRBD2. Trimming took 3 bases from V and 8 from J; bases not matched to a gene: 9. The CDR3 sequence is 15 residues long. CDR1 and CDR2 (germline): DFQATT, SNEGSKA (reference sequence). The CDR3, as DNA: TGCAGTGCTAGGACGCTAGCGGGAGGAGATGATGAGCAGTTCTTC. As protein: CSARTLAGGDDEQFF.

V is TRBV28 and J is TRBJ2-7; the match to TRBD1 covers 8 bases. The CDR3 spans 15 residues. Germline V gene lookup returns CDR1 MDHEN and CDR2 SYDVKM. The V gene end was trimmed by 5 bases and the J gene end by 0 bases; junction bases not matched to a gene: 6. As DNA, the CDR3 is TGTGCCAGCAGTATCACAGGGGGAATCTCCTACGAGCAGTACTTC. Residues: CASSITGGISYEQYF.

This clonotype was picked up a small number of times. The genes are TRBV4-3 and TRBJ2-1, with 8 bases matching TRBD1. The CDR3 spans 16 residues. After removal of 1 base from V and 0 bases from J, the junction contained 2 bases not matched to a gene. Germline CDR1 reads LGHNA; CDR2 reads YSLEER. The CDR3 coding sequence is TGCGCCAGCAGCCAAGGACAGGGGTACTCCTACAATGAGCAGTTCTTC. It encodes CASSQGQGYSYNEQFF.

V gene TRBV12-3 or TRBV12-4 combines with J gene TRBJ2-3; D is unclear. Trimming left V 6 bases short and J 4 bases short, with 8 bases between. The CDR3 runs to 12 residues. The CDR3 reads CASRSLSDTQYF. DNA of the CDR3: TGTGCCAGCAGGTCACTATCAGATACGCAGTATTTT.

This clonotype was detected many times. The rearrangement joins TRBV4-2 to TRBJ2-5; D gene unclear. Trimming cost V 1 base and J 5 bases, with 5 bases left between them. CDR1 LGHNA and CDR2 YNFKEQ come from the germline V gene. The CDR3 runs to 12 residues. DNA for the CDR3: TGTGCCAGCAGCCAAGGATTGGAGACCCAGTACTTC. It yields the protein CASSQGLETQYF.

This clonotype was picked up many times. The rearrangement joins TRBV28 to TRBJ2-7; D remains ambiguous. Germline CDR1 and CDR2: MDHEN and SYDVKM. V lost 6 bases and J lost 5, with 20 bases in between. The CDR3 loop spans 15 amino acids. CDR3 in amino acids: CASSLGDSPSDEQYF. CDR3 in DNA: TGTGCCAGCAGCCTTGGTGACTCCCCTTCCGACGAGCAGTACTTC.

The V call is TRBV20-1, the J call TRBJ2-1; 12 nucleotides align to TRBD2. Trimming took 1 base from V and 5 from J; bases not matched to a gene: 3. CDR1 DFQATT and CDR2 SNEGSKA come from the germline V gene (reference sequence). The CDR3 is made up of 15 amino acids. The CDR3 sequence is CSARGLAGGDNEQFF. For the CDR3, the DNA is TGCAGTGCTAGAGGGCTAGCGGGAGGGGACAATGAGCAGTTCTTC.

The chain couples TRBV6-5 to TRBJ2-5; TRBD2 aligns across 11 bases. CDR1 MNHEY and CDR2 SVGAGI come from the germline V gene. V was pared by 6 bases and J by 9 bases, with 12 bases of the junction left unmatched. The CDR3 runs to 15 residues. The CDR3 loop is CASSRGLAETGAQYF. As DNA, the CDR3 is TGTGCCAGCAGCAGGGGACTAGCGGAAACGGGGGCCCAGTACTTC.